These T cell receptor beta chains were read from a single sample in a study of blood T cell repertoires in COVID-19. Assay: immunoSEQ multiplex PCR; the TCRdb copy retains only in-frame clones and omits some. Of fewer than 350,000 clones detected, approximately 90% appear once; the ten largest clones hold over 2%. The sequenced sample was PBMCs or T cells enriched from blood (not recorded which). These receptors were obtained from a woman aged 40 to 55 with acute COVID-19. Each CDR3 is given with its conserved first and last residue. The D gene is left open where the match is weak. Clone size appears in some rows only: once, few, many, or a class for an expanded clone.

clone_size,d_call,j_call,v_call,cdr3_aa,cdr3_nt
.,TRBD1,TRBJ1-2,TRBV28,CASSPPDRGGDYGYTF,TGTGCCAGCAGTCCCCCAGACAGGGGCGGGGACTATGGCTACACCTTC
.,.,TRBJ2-7,TRBV5-4,CASSFGGGTYEQYF,TGTGCCAGCAGCTTTGGGGGCGGAACCTACGAGCAGTACTTC
.,.,TRBJ2-7,TRBV5-4,CASSLGASYEQYF,TGTGCCAGCAGCTTGGGGGCCTCCTACGAGCAGTACTTC
.,.,TRBJ1-2,TRBV29-1,CSVIIQAYGYTF,TGCAGCGTTATAATCCAGGCATATGGCTACACCTTC
.,.,TRBJ1-2,TRBV3-1/TRBV3-2,CASSQDRRDLGYTF,TGTGCCAGCAGCCAAGATCGGCGGGACTTAGGCTACACCTTC
.,.,TRBJ1-4,TRBV24-1,CATSSPRQAEKLFF,TGTGCCACCTCATCCCCCCGACAGGCTGAAAAACTGTTTTTT
.,.,TRBJ1-3,TRBV7-8,CASSDRQNSGNTIYF,TGTGCCAGCAGTGATAGACAGAACTCTGGAAACACCATATATTTT
.,.,TRBJ2-3,TRBV5-6,CASSWRSDTDTQYF,TGTGCCAGCAGCTGGCGGTCCGACACAGATACGCAGTATTTT
.,TRBD1,TRBJ2-7,TRBV28,CASSLIGQGSYEQYF,TGTGCCAGCAGTTTAATAGGACAGGGTTCCTACGAGCAGTACTTC
.,.,TRBJ2-1,TRBV7-6,CASSVQESGNEQFF,TGTGCCAGCAGCGTACAAGAATCGGGAAATGAGCAGTTCTTC
.,.,TRBJ1-1,TRBV18,CASSPIDSGTEAFF,TGTGCCAGCTCACCAATTGACAGTGGCACTGAAGCTTTCTTT
.,TRBD1,TRBJ2-1,TRBV11-3,CASSLSWDRGNNEQFF,TGTGCCAGCAGCTTAAGTTGGGACAGGGGCAACAATGAGCAGTTCTTC
once,.,TRBJ2-3,TRBV7-6,CASSLRTGDSTDTQYF,TGTGCCAGCAGCCTGAGAACAGGGGACTCCACAGATACGCAGTATTTT
.,TRBD1,TRBJ1-2,TRBV5-8,CASSLGTVTGWGYTF,TGTGCCAGCAGCCTCGGGACAGTAACGGGGTGGGGCTACACCTTC
.,TRBD1,TRBJ1-2,TRBV6-1,CASSEPGDSFF,TGTGCCAGCAGTGAACCCGGGGACAGTTTTTTC
.,TRBD1,TRBJ2-3,TRBV29-1,CSVEDRGRSTDTQYF,TGCAGCGTTGAAGACAGGGGGCGAAGTACAGATACGCAGTATTTT
.,.,TRBJ1-1,TRBV5-6,CASSLGTSNTEAFF,TGTGCCAGCAGCCTGGGGACAAGTAACACTGAAGCTTTCTTT
.,.,TRBJ1-4,TRBV7-9,CASSLGHSEKLFF,TGTGCCAGCAGCTTAGGCCACAGCGAAAAACTGTTTTTT
.,.,TRBJ2-5,TRBV3-1/TRBV3-2,CASSQSEAVETQYF,TGTGCCAGCAGCCAATCCGAGGCCGTTGAGACCCAGTACTTC
.,.,TRBJ1-3,TRBV29-1,CSVERGSGNTIYF,TGCAGCGTTGAAAGGGGCTCTGGAAACACCATATATTTT
.,.,TRBJ1-4,TRBV28,CASSKTGTTNEKLFF,TGTGCCAGCAGCAAAACAGGGACAACTAATGAAAAACTGTTTTTT
.,.,TRBJ1-2,TRBV6-5,CASSYSTAGDYGYTF,TGTGCCAGCAGTTACTCGACGGCCGGGGACTATGGCTACACCTTC
.,.,TRBJ1-5,TRBV18,CASSPRAGADQPQHF,TGTGCCAGCTCACCTAGGGCAGGGGCGGATCAGCCCCAGCATTTT
.,.,TRBJ2-7,TRBV6-2/TRBV6-3,CASSYSSGATYEQYF,TGTGCCAGCAGTTACTCGAGCGGAGCCACCTACGAGCAGTACTTC
.,TRBD1,TRBJ2-1,TRBV2,CASREGQGRMNEQFF,TGTGCCAGCAGAGAGGGACAGGGAAGGATGAATGAGCAGTTCTTC